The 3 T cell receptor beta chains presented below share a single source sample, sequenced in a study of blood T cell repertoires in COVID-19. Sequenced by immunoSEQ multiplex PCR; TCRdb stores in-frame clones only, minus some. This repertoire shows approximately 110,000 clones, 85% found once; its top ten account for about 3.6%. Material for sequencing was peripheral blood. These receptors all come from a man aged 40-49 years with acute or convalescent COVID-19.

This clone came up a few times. CDR3 sequence (DNA): TGTGCCAGCAAAAAACAGGGCGGGGGTTATGGCTACACCTTC. This encodes CASKKQGGGYGYTF. The rearrangement links TRBV6-5 to TRBJ1-2; D might be TRBD1 (6 bases). Germline CDR1 and CDR2: MNHEY and SVGAGI. The V end lost 7 bases, the J end lost 5 bases, and 17 bases lay between the germline ends. This CDR3 is 14 amino acids long.

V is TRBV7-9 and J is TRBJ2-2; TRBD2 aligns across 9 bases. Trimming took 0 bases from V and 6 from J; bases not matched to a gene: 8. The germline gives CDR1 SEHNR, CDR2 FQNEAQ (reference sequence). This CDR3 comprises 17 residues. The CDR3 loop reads CASSLAGGGALAGELFF. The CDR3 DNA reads TGTGCCAGCAGCTTAGCTGGCGGGGGGGCCTTGGCCGGGGAGCTGTTTTTT.

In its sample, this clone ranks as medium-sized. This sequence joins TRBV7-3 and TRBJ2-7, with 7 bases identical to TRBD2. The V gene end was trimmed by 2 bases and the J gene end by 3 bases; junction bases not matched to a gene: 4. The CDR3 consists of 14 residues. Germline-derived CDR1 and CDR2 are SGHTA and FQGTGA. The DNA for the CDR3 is TGTGCCAGCAGCTTAGTAGCGGGCCTCTACGAGCAGTACTTC. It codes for CASSLVAGLYEQYF.